A selection of T cell receptor beta chains follows, all from one sample in a study of blood T cell repertoires in COVID-19. TCRdb's table, derived via immunoSEQ multiplex PCR, lists solely in-frame clones and lacks some. This table holds some 120,000 clones, approximately 71% found once. The sequenced sample consisted of peripheral blood. The source of these receptors is a woman between 65 and 79 years old with acute or convalescent COVID-19. The CDR3 runs from the conserved cysteine through the conserved F or W. D genes are given only for firm matches. Only part of the rows carry a size: once, few, many, or a class if the clone is expanded.

TRBD1 NA TRBJ2-1 TRBV5-1 TGCGCCAGCAGCGGGACAGGGGAGCCCTCCTACAATGAGCAGTTCTTC CASSGTGEPSYNEQFF
NA NA TRBJ2-5 TRBV6-1 TGTGCCAGCAGTGGAGACAGGGCACCGGGGCGGGGGACCCAGTACTTC CASSGDRAPGRGTQYF
TRBD1 once TRBJ2-7 TRBV11-2 TGTGCCAGCAGCTTAGAACAGGGGGGTCGCTACGAGCAGTACTTC CASSLEQGGRYEQYF
TRBD2 few TRBJ2-7 TRBV19 TGTGCCAGTAGTTTGCGGGGGGTTGACGAGCAGTACTTC CASSLRGVDEQYF
TRBD2 NA TRBJ2-7 TRBV18 TGTGCCAGCTCACCCGGCCCGGGGGGGCCCTACGAGCAGTACTTC CASSPGPGGPYEQYF
TRBD2 NA TRBJ2-2 TRBV19 TGTGCCAGTAGTATAGCCGGGGGGACCGGGGAGCTGTTTTTT CASSIAGGTGELFF
TRBD2 NA TRBJ2-3 TRBV9 TGTGCCAGCAGCCTCGGGACTAGCGGGATTACAGATACGCAGTATTTT CASSLGTSGITDTQYF
NA NA TRBJ2-7 TRBV9 TGTGCCAGCAGCGTAGGGGAGTTGACCTACGAGCAGTACTTC CASSVGELTYEQYF
NA NA TRBJ1-6 TRBV21-1 TGTGTCGCTGGACGGGGAAGCTCCTATAATTCACCCCTCCACTTT CVAGRGSSYNSPLHF
NA NA TRBJ2-7 TRBV28 TGTGCCAGCAGTTTACTCCAGTACGAGCAGTACTTC CASSLLQYEQYF
NA NA TRBJ1-4 TRBV5-1 TGCGCCAGCAGCTTGGCGGGCGAAGGACTTATAAATGAAAAACTGTTTTTT CASSLAGEGLINEKLFF
NA NA TRBJ2-3 TRBV27 TGTGCCAGCAGACTCTCCCGGGTGGATACGCAGTATTTT CASRLSRVDTQYF
TRBD2 NA TRBJ2-5 TRBV7-2 TGTGCCAGCAGCTTAGACGGGACTAGCGGGGGGCCGGTTCAGGAGACCCAGTACTTC CASSLDGTSGGPVQETQYF
NA once TRBJ1-5 TRBV11-2 TGTGCCAGCAGCCCCGGGATGAATCAGCCCCAGCATTTT CASSPGMNQPQHF
NA many TRBJ1-4 TRBV14 TGTGCCAGCAGCCAAGACGTCGCGAGAAAACTGTTTTTT CASSQDVARKLFF
NA NA TRBJ1-1 TRBV5-1 TGCGCCAGCAGCTCGACGGAGGTCGGGAGCACTGAAGCTTTCTTT CASSSTEVGSTEAFF
NA NA TRBJ2-3 TRBV10-3 TGTGCCATCGGGGCAGAACAGGCTAGCACAGATACGCAGTATTTT CAIGAEQASTDTQYF
TRBD1 NA TRBJ1-5 TRBV19 TGTGCCAGTAGTTATGACAGGGTCAATCAGCCCCAGCATTTT CASSYDRVNQPQHF
TRBD2 NA TRBJ2-1 TRBV3-1/TRBV3-2 TGTGCCAGCAGCCAAAGACTAGCCGGATTATACAATGAGCAGTTCTTC CASSQRLAGLYNEQFF
TRBD2 NA TRBJ2-5 TRBV9 TGTGCCAGCAGCGTAGACGGGGGGACCGACAAGACCCAGTACTTC CASSVDGGTDKTQYF
NA NA TRBJ1-5 TRBV5-5 TGTGCCAGCAGCTTGACCCCGACAGACCGTAGCAATCAGCCCCAGCATTTT CASSLTPTDRSNQPQHF
NA NA TRBJ1-2 TRBV5-6 TGTGCCTCTCGTGAGGGAGGCTATGGCTACACCTTC CASREGGYGYTF
NA NA TRBJ2-2 TRBV4-1 TGCGCCAGCAGCCAAGGGACAGGGAGGGCAAACACCGGGGAGCTGTTTTTT CASSQGTGRANTGELFF
NA NA TRBJ2-3 TRBV5-1 TGCGCCAGCAGCTTGGCAGTTAGAGGCGATACGCAGTATTTT CASSLAVRGDTQYF
NA few TRBJ2-5 TRBV5-6 TGTGCCAGCAGCTTGCCCCACGCGGAGACCCAGTACTTC CASSLPHAETQYF
NA once TRBJ1-2 TRBV11-2 TGTGCCAGCTCCCTCGGGGTAACGGCTAACTATGGCTACACCTTC CASSLGVTANYGYTF
NA NA TRBJ1-2 TRBV7-9 TGTGCCAGCAGCTTACAGTTAAACTATGGCTACACCTTC CASSLQLNYGYTF
TRBD2 NA TRBJ2-1 TRBV28 TGTGCCACCTTAAGCGGGAGCAGGCACAATGAGCAGTTCTTC CATLSGSRHNEQFF
TRBD2 NA TRBJ2-5 TRBV2 TGTGCCAGCAGTGACCAGGGTAGCGGGATCGGGGAGACCCAGTACTTC CASSDQGSGIGETQYF
TRBD1 NA TRBJ1-4 TRBV18 TGTGCCAGCTCACTCAAAGCCGGCGGGACAGCTAATGAAAAACTGTTTTTT CASSLKAGGTANEKLFF
NA few TRBJ2-5 TRBV4-3 TGCGCCAGCAGCCAAGATCTTGGAGGGTTGGAGACCCAGTACTTC CASSQDLGGLETQYF
NA few TRBJ2-2 TRBV19 TGTGCCAGTAGTATACACAGGTGGGCAGAGAACACCGGGGAGCTGTTTTTT CASSIHRWAENTGELFF
NA few TRBJ1-2 TRBV6-5 TGTGCCAGCAGTTACTCGAGAGGGATGGGCTACACCTTC CASSYSRGMGYTF
TRBD2 once TRBJ2-5 TRBV2 TGTGCCAGCCTAGCGGGAGAAACCCAGTACTTC CASLAGETQYF
TRBD1 many TRBJ2-1 TRBV9 TGTGCCAGCAGCCCTGGGACAGGGAATGAGCAGTTCTTC CASSPGTGNEQFF
TRBD1 few TRBJ2-2 TRBV24-1 TGTGCCACCAGTGATTTGCACGGACAGGGCGAGCTGTTTTTT CATSDLHGQGELFF
TRBD1 NA TRBJ2-7 TRBV27 TGTGCCAGCAGTTTCCGGGACAGGGGGGGCAACGAGCAGTACTTC CASSFRDRGGNEQYF
NA NA TRBJ1-1 TRBV11-2 TGTGCCAGCAGCTGGGGCATGAACACTGAAGCTTTCTTT CASSWGMNTEAFF
NA few TRBJ1-4 TRBV28 TGTGCCAGCAGTGGGGACAACACGGAAAAACTGTTTTTT CASSGDNTEKLFF
TRBD1 few TRBJ1-4 TRBV18 TGTGCCAGCTCACCAGGACAGGGGAGGATGAATGAAAAACTGTTTTTT CASSPGQGRMNEKLFF
TRBD2 NA TRBJ2-5 TRBV5-4 TGTGCCAGCAGGCCCAGACTAGCGGGAGGGGAGACCCAGTACTTC CASRPRLAGGETQYF
TRBD1 NA TRBJ1-5 TRBV18 TGTGCCAGCTCACAGGGGACAGGGGCCCTTCGGTTTCAGCCCCAGCATTTT CASSQGTGALRFQPQHF